Below, one T cell receptor (beta chain) is given with its context. As processed by the authors: Estimation of nucleated cell counts was performed using reference gene primer amplification. Repertoires were generated with immunoSEQ multiplex PCR, while TCRdb's copy carries only in-frame clones and drops some. V and J calls and clone size follow that table, whereas D and trimming were derived from the DNA. The sample has approximately 140,000 clones, almost 85% seen once. This sample was taken from a study of blood T cell repertoires in COVID-19. Study context: T cells, B-cell-depleted T cells, or PBMCs provided the cDNA or gDNA that served as material.

Each participant's cohort was designated according to participant-reported clinical history. This CDR3 is 16 amino acids long. Germline V lookup: CDR1 MDHEN, CDR2 SYDVKM. With V trimmed by 5 bases and J by 3 bases, 3 bases remained unmatched. This TCR derives from a man in his forties with acute COVID-19. V gene TRBV28 combines with J gene TRBJ2-5, with 16 bases fitting TRBD2. Sequenced: PBMCs or T cells enriched from blood (not recorded which). The CDR3 DNA reads as TGTGCCAGCAGTCCTGGGACTAGCGGGGGGGAAGAGACCCAGTACTTC. Encoded protein: CASSPGTSGGEETQYF.